These 21 T cell receptor beta chains originate from one sample sequenced in a study of beta chain features in type 1 diabetes. The sequenced template was cDNA made from the entire isolated RNA. Only in-frame clones appear in the TCRdb table, and some are missing; sequencing was by immunoSEQ multiplex PCR. The sample yields 400,000 to 600,000 clones, approximately 31% seen once. The sample taken for sequencing was naive CD4+ T cells from blood. Source of these receptors: a man aged 18 to 30 in good health.

The table lists this clone with a few counts. V is TRBV10-3 and J is TRBJ2-5, with TRBD2 as a possible D gene (6 bases). V lost 6 bases and J 5 bases, leaving 22 bases between the germline ends. The CDR3 has 16 residues. Germline V lookup: CDR1 ENHRY, CDR2 SYGVKD. The CDR3 DNA is TGTGCCATCAGCAGCGCGCGGGACGGGTCCGAGGAGACCCAGTACTTC. This sequence encodes CAISSARDGSEETQYF.

This clone turned up a few times. This chain connects TRBV29-1 to TRBJ2-7; 10 bases are shared with TRBD1. The CDR3 is 13 residues long. Germline CDR1 SQVTM, CDR2 ANQGSEA. The J segment lost 6 bases and the V segment lost 2 bases, leaving 4 bases of the junction unmatched. The CDR3 sequence is CSVERDRGSEQYF. The CDR3 bases are TGCAGCGTTGAAAGGGACAGGGGTAGCGAGCAGTACTTC.

V usage is TRBV7-3 and J usage is TRBJ2-2; D remains ambiguous. Germline V gene sequence: CDR1 SGHTA, CDR2 FQGTGA. V was clipped by 4 bases and J by 1 base, with 7 bases between them. This CDR3 contains 14 residues. CDR3 in amino acids: CASSSSVNTGELFF. CDR3 coding DNA: TGTGCCAGCAGCTCCTCCGTGAACACCGGGGAGCTGTTTTTT.

The chain employs TRBV28 and TRBJ2-1; 8 nucleotides agree with TRBD1. CDR3 size: 14 residues. Trimming at V came to 7 bases and at J to 4 bases, leaving 6 bases not matched to a gene. CDR1 is MDHEN and CDR2 is SYDVKM in the germline V gene. The CDR3 nucleotides are TGTGCCAGCATCCGGGGACAGGAGTACAATGAGCAGTTCTTC. This sequence encodes CASIRGQEYNEQFF.

The rearrangement joins TRBV29-1 to TRBJ2-7; a possible D gene is TRBD2 (6 bases). The CDR3 sequence is 13 residues long. Germline values: CDR1 SQVTM, CDR2 ANQGSEA. V was clipped by 1 base and J by 6 bases, with 13 bases between them. CDR3 in amino acids: CSVEARRGIEQYF. The CDR3 DNA reads as TGCAGCGTTGAAGCTCGCCGGGGGATCGAGCAGTACTTC.

The rearrangement uses TRBV7-2 and TRBJ2-5; D gene unclear. This CDR3 is built from 13 residues. V lost 5 bases and J 5 bases, leaving 12 bases between the germline ends. Germline V gives CDR1 SGHTA, CDR2 FQGNSA. The chain's CDR3 is CASSLLLYETQYF. CDR3 DNA: TGTGCCAGCAGCCTTCTTCTATACGAGACCCAGTACTTC.

The rearrangement joins TRBV14 to TRBJ1-1; 9 nucleotides align to TRBD1. Losses at the gene ends were 3 bases for V and 4 bases for J; bases not matched to a gene: 6. The V gene's germline CDR1 is SGHDN and CDR2 FVKESK. The CDR3 extends over 15 amino acids. CDR3: CASSHRLTGGTEAFF. CDR3 DNA: TGTGCCAGCAGCCATCGCCTGACAGGGGGCACTGAAGCTTTCTTT.

The table lists this clone with a few counts. This chain connects TRBV9 to TRBJ2-7; possibly TRBD1 for D (6 bases). The V gene's germline CDR1 is SGDLS and CDR2 YYNGEE. The length of the CDR3 is 14 residues. Trimming cost V 7 bases and J 4 bases, with 18 bases left between them. CDR3 loop: CASGRGIGLYEQYF. DNA of the CDR3: TGTGCCAGCGGCAGGGGAATTGGATTGTACGAGCAGTACTTC.

J is TRBJ1-1 and V is TRBV30, with D uncertain. CDR3 size: 12 residues. The germline V and J ends were trimmed by 0 bases and 7 bases, with 9 bases remaining between them. Germline values: CDR1 GTSNPN, CDR2 SVGIG (reference sequence). DNA for the CDR3: TGTGCCTGGAGTGTCCGGTCCGGTGAAGCTTTCTTT. Protein sequence: CAWSVRSGEAFF.

This CDR3 is CASSLLGQSYNEQFF. CDR3 nucleotides: TGTGCCAGCAGCCTCCTGGGACAGAGCTACAATGAGCAGTTCTTC. The rearrangement uses TRBV6-6 and TRBJ2-1, with TRBD1 identical over 7 bases. From germline, CDR1 is MNHNY and CDR2 SVGAGI (reference sequence). V shed 6 bases and J 3 bases; nucleotides not matched to a gene: 8. The CDR3 has 15 amino acids.

This clone was picked up a small number of times. The rearrangement links TRBV29-1 to TRBJ2-7, with unresolved D. The germline V gene encodes CDR1 SQVTM and CDR2 ANQGSEA. CDR3 length: 12 amino acids. The germline V and J ends were trimmed by 4 bases and 5 bases, with 12 bases remaining between them. The CDR3 spells CSVGIPVDEQYF. CDR3 bases: TGCAGCGTTGGGATACCCGTCGACGAGCAGTACTTC.

The V call is TRBV9, the J call TRBJ2-7, with 8 bases fitting TRBD2. Germline V gives CDR1 SGDLS, CDR2 YYNGEE. The CDR3 extends over 14 amino acids. V gave up 4 bases and J gave up 5 bases; unmatched junction bases: 8. The CDR3 region has the DNA TGTGCCAGCAGCACTCGACTAGCGAACAACGAGCAGTACTTC. Amino acids: CASSTRLANNEQYF.

This clone occurred a few times. The CDR3 loop is CASSQTGLTDTQYF. The DNA for the CDR3 is TGCGCCAGCAGCCAGACAGGTCTTACAGATACGCAGTATTTT. The chain carries TRBV4-1 and TRBJ2-3; TRBD1 is a possible D gene (6 bases). Germline values: CDR1 MGHRA, CDR2 YSYEKL. The germline V and J ends were trimmed by 3 bases and 3 bases, with 10 bases remaining between them. The CDR3 contains 14 residues.

V is TRBV15 and J is TRBJ2-7; D not certain. The CDR3 runs 15 residues. V lost 6 bases, J lost 1 base, and 16 bases lay in between. Germline V gives CDR1 LNHNV, CDR2 YYDKDF (reference sequence). This CDR3 reads CATRTRRTASYEQYF. CDR3 coding DNA: TGTGCCACCAGAACTCGGCGGACGGCATCCTACGAGCAGTACTTC.

The chain recombines TRBV29-1 with TRBJ2-7, with TRBD1 matching 9 bases. From germline, CDR1 is SQVTM and CDR2 ANQGSEA. This CDR3 has 14 amino acids. J was trimmed by 3 bases and V by 6 bases; bases with no gene match: 9. The DNA for the CDR3 is TGCAGCGTCCGGGGTGGGACAGGGAACTACGAGCAGTACTTC. Amino acids: CSVRGGTGNYEQYF.

This sequence joins TRBV30 and TRBJ2-1; 9 bases are shared with TRBD1. Germline lookup yields CDR1 GTSNPN and CDR2 SVGIG (reference sequence). Trimming took 3 bases from V and 2 from J; bases not matched to a gene: 2. This CDR3 region has 14 residues. The CDR3 loop is CAWSTGGAYNEQFF. DNA of the CDR3: TGTGCCTGGAGCACAGGGGGCGCCTACAATGAGCAGTTCTTC.

The table lists this clone with a few counts. The chain links TRBV29-1 to TRBJ1-1; a possible D gene is TRBD1 (5 bases). The V end lost 7 bases, the J end lost 2 bases, and 11 bases lay between the germline ends. Per the germline V gene, CDR1 is SQVTM and CDR2 is ANQGSEA. This CDR3 has 12 amino acids. The CDR3, as DNA: TGCAGCGACCGACAGCCTAACACTGAAGCTTTCTTT. Translation gives CSDRQPNTEAFF.

In its sample, this clone was seen a few times. This chain links TRBV12-5 with TRBJ2-5; D is undetermined. Germline V gene lookup returns CDR1 LGHNT and CDR2 FRNRAP. Deletions cut 4 bases from V and 2 bases from J, with 11 bases between. CDR3 size: 14 residues. CDR3 DNA sequence: TGTGCTAGTGGTTCGACCGGTATACAAGAGACCCAGTACTTC. Protein product: CASGSTGIQETQYF.

The V call is TRBV7-9, the J call TRBJ2-2, with D perhaps being TRBD1 or TRBD2 (5 bases each). The CDR3 spans 15 residues. With 1 base removed from V and 3 bases from J, the gap between germline ends came to 9 bases. Germline V lookup: CDR1 SEHNR, CDR2 FQNEAQ (reference sequence). This CDR3 is CASSLVEGHTGELFF. CDR3 in DNA: TGTGCCAGCAGCTTAGTCGAGGGGCACACCGGGGAGCTGTTTTTT.

The chain recombines TRBV30 with TRBJ2-6; the match to TRBD1 covers 7 bases. Germline lookup yields CDR1 GTSNPN and CDR2 SVGIG (reference sequence). With 4 bases clipped from V and 2 bases from J, the junction kept 8 bases outside the gene matches. This CDR3 has 16 residues. CDR3 sequence reads: CAWTFRGGAGANVLTF. Written as DNA, the CDR3 is TGTGCCTGGACCTTCCGAGGGGGCGCTGGGGCCAACGTCCTGACTTTC.

CDR3 protein: CATLPLDNSYEQYF. The DNA for the CDR3 is TGTGCCACCTTACCATTGGACAACTCCTACGAGCAGTACTTC. V gene TRBV6-1 combines with J gene TRBJ2-7, with a weak D call TRBD1 (5 bases). V was pared by 10 bases and J by 0 bases, with 16 bases between. This CDR3 is built from 14 residues. Germline V CDR1 and CDR2: MNHNS, SASEGT.